This T cell receptor beta chain originates from a study of control samples from healthy donors and cancer patients. There are 17 residues in the CDR3. V gave up 4 bases and J gave up 0 bases, with 16 bases separating them. Per germline, CDR1 SGHNT and CDR2 YENEEA. Sequenced by immunoSEQ multiplex PCR; TCRdb stores in-frame clones only, minus some. The profile shows some 150,000 clones, roughly 89% of them singletons. Sequences were obtained from blood. This sequence joins TRBV11-3 and TRBJ2-4, with D perhaps assigned TRBD1 or TRBD2 (6 bases each). This clonotype was obtained from a man aged 30-40 years in good health. This CDR3 is CASSSGRGRLAKNIQYF. The CDR3 DNA follows: TGTGCCAGCAGCTCCGGCCGGGGGCGACTAGCCAAAAACATTCAGTACTTC.